Following are 4 T cell receptor beta chains from one sample sequenced in a study of vaccination effects on CD4 cells after COVID-19. Here immunoSEQ multiplex PCR was the method, and the copy in TCRdb shows in-frame clones only, minus some. The profile shows around 62,000 clones, 70% to 85% of them singletons. No cognate antigen is known for these TCRs. Subsequent to 10 days of culture, CD4+ T cells were isolated. The cohort was immunized with two doses of either the BNT162b2 or mRNA-1273 vaccine. The sequences come from CD4+ T cells from PBMCs cultured without peptide, collected after COVID-19 vaccination. All receptors come from a human donor who received a COVID-19 vaccine.

The V gene is TRBV29-1, the J gene TRBJ1-2, with 12 bases identical to TRBD1. V was pared by 6 bases and J by 8 bases, with 10 bases of the junction left unmatched. The CDR3 runs to 14 residues. Germline CDR1 reads SQVTM; CDR2 reads ANQGSEA. CDR3 region: CSVRTGQGAQGYTF. The CDR3 nucleotides are TGCAGCGTCCGAACGGGACAGGGGGCACAGGGCTACACCTTC.

J is TRBJ2-1 and V is TRBV10-2, with 10 bases fitting TRBD1. The germline V gene encodes CDR1 WSHSY and CDR2 SAAADI. V shed 5 bases and J 6 bases; nucleotides not matched to a gene: 4. The CDR3 length is 14 residues. As DNA, the CDR3 is TGCGCCAGCAGTATAGACAGGGGGCCCAATGAGCAGTTCTTC. Its translation is CASSIDRGPNEQFF.

The chain links TRBV19 to TRBJ1-1; D perhaps matches TRBD1 (5 bases). V shed 2 bases and J shed 4 bases, with 17 bases lying between them. CDR3 length: 16 amino acids. The germline V gene encodes CDR1 LNHDA and CDR2 SQIVND (reference sequence). The CDR3 region has the DNA TGTGCCAGTAGTATAAAGACCCGGGACCGATCCACTGAAGCTTTCTTT. This codes for CASSIKTRDRSTEAFF.

The chain carries TRBV28 and TRBJ2-1, with 9 nucleotides matching TRBD2. The germline CDR1 and CDR2 sequences are MDHEN and SYDVKM. CDR3 length equals 17 residues. With 8 bases clipped from V and 0 bases from J, the junction kept 11 bases outside the gene matches. The CDR3, as DNA: TGTGCCAGCTTGTTAGCGGGGGCTCTAAGCTCCTACAATGAGCAGTTCTTC. It codes for CASLLAGALSSYNEQFF. The entire variable domain, with the rest obtained from reference TRBV28 and TRBJ2-1, is as follows: DVKVTQSSRYLVKRTGEKVFLECVQDMDHENMFWYRQDPGLGLRLIYFSYDVKMKEKGDIPEGYSVSREKKERFSLILESASTNQTSMYLCASLLAGALSSYNEQFFGPGTRLTVL.